These 8 T cell receptor beta chains were all obtained from the same sample, sequenced in a study of T-cell memory formation after mild COVID-19. TCRdb redid the calling of the 5' RACE reads with MiXCR, one entry per CDR3 protein. The sample records 360,000 or so distinct CDR3 sequences, over 25% being singletons. Sequenced material: PBMCs or a T cell subset sorted from them (not recorded which). These receptors were collected from an adult woman who had mild COVID-19 (a few samples of this study predate the infection). Cell type and time point are not known.

This clonotype was detected a few times. The chain uses TRBV7-9 and TRBJ2-1, with 10 bases fitting TRBD2. V lost 5 bases and J lost 0; bases outside the gene matches: 4. Germline V lookup: CDR1 SEHNR, CDR2 FQNEAQ (reference sequence). The CDR3 is 16 amino acids. In DNA, the CDR3 is TGTGCCAGCAGCCTTAGACTAGCGGGCTCCTACAATGAGCAGTTCTTC. Amino acid sequence: CASSLRLAGSYNEQFF.

This clonotype occurred a few times. The chain uses TRBV20-1 and TRBJ2-2, with TRBD1 matching over 10 bases. The V and J ends lost 2 bases and 9 bases, in that order; junction bases with no gene match: 6. The CDR3 has 14 residues. The germline CDR1 and CDR2 sequences are DFQATT and SNEGSKA (reference sequence). CDR3 amino acids: CSARRTGGGRELFF. The CDR3 DNA follows: TGCAGTGCTAGACGGACAGGGGGTGGCCGGGAGCTGTTTTTT.

V gene TRBV15 combines with J gene TRBJ2-1; 12 nucleotides agree with TRBD2. Unmatched junction bases numbered 4, after V lost 6 bases and J lost 7 bases. CDR3 length equals 14 residues. Per the germline V gene, CDR1 is LNHNV and CDR2 is YYDKDF (reference sequence). The CDR3 is CATSRTSGANEQFF. CDR3 bases: TGTGCCACCAGTCGGACTAGCGGGGCAAATGAGCAGTTCTTC.

This chain connects TRBV18 to TRBJ1-5; 10 positions agree with TRBD1. Germline V gene lookup returns CDR1 KGHSH and CDR2 LQKENI. Unmatched junction bases numbered 8, after V lost 3 bases and J lost 6 bases. The CDR3 consists of 16 residues. This chain's CDR3 is CASSPGTGAFLQPQHF. Here the CDR3 DNA reads TGTGCCAGCTCACCCGGGACAGGGGCTTTTCTTCAGCCCCAGCATTTT.

The genes are TRBV5-1 and TRBJ2-3; 9 positions match TRBD2. Germline loops: CDR1 SGHRS, CDR2 YFSETQ. J gave up 5 bases and V 1 base, and 11 bases lay outside the gene matches. This CDR3 is built from 17 residues. In DNA form, the CDR3 reads TGCGCCAGCAGCTTGACCCGCGGGGGGGCGGTTGTAGATACGCAGTATTTT. It specifies CASSLTRGGAVVDTQYF. Supplemented by reference TRBV5-1 and TRBJ2-3, the full variable domain reads KAGVTQTPRYLIKTRGQQVTLSCSPISGHRSVSWYQQTPGQGLQFLFEYFSETQRNKGNFPGRFSGRQFSNSRSEMNVSTLELGDSALYLCASSLTRGGAVVDTQYFGPGTRLTVL.

The rearrangement uses TRBV6-5 and TRBJ1-1; D is undetermined. The CDR3 consists of 15 residues. The germline gives CDR1 MNHEY, CDR2 SVGAGI. The V gene lost 0 bases and the J gene lost 3 bases, with 11 bases spanning the gap. CDR3 loop: CASSYSNNGDTEAFF. The CDR3 region has the DNA TGTGCCAGCAGTTACTCGAACAATGGGGACACTGAAGCTTTCTTT.

The rearrangement uses TRBV5-6 and TRBJ1-1; D not certain. The CDR3 runs 13 residues. Germline CDR1 SGHDT, CDR2 YYEEEE. With 1 base removed from V and 5 bases from J, the gap between germline ends came to 9 bases. Written as DNA, the CDR3 is TGTGCCAGCAGCTTGAGGTGGCAAACTGAAGCTTTCTTT. Its translation is CASSLRWQTEAFF. The full variable domain, in which reference TRBV5-6 and TRBJ1-1 provide the parts outside the CDR3, is DAGVTQSPTHLIKTRGQQVTLRCSPKSGHDTVSWYQQALGQGPQFIFQYYEEEERQRGNFPDRFSGHQFPNYSSELNVNALLLGDSALYLCASSLRWQTEAFFGQGTRLTVV.

This clonotype was picked up a small number of times. The chain couples TRBV4-3 to TRBJ2-2; D remains ambiguous. V lost 3 bases to trimming and J lost 0 bases, with 2 bases between them. Germline lookup yields CDR1 LGHNA and CDR2 YSLEER. The CDR3 runs 13 residues. The CDR3 DNA sequence: TGCGCCAGCAGCCATGCGAACACCGGGGAGCTGTTTTTT. This encodes CASSHANTGELFF.